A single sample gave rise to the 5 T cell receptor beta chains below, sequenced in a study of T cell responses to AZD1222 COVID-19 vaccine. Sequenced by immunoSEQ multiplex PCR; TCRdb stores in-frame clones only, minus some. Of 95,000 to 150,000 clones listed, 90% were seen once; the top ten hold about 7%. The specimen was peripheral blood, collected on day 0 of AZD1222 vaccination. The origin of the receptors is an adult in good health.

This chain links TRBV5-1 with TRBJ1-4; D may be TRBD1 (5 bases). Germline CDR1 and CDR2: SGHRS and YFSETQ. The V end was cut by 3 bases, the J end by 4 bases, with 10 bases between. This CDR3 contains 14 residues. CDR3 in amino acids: CASSYGQGNEKLFF. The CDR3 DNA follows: TGCGCCAGCAGCTACGGGCAGGGTAATGAAAAACTGTTTTTT.

The DNA for the CDR3 is TGTGCCAGCAGTCCACGGGACAGGGGGCCTATGGACACTGAAGCTTTCTTT. Amino acid sequence: CASSPRDRGPMDTEAFF. This rearrangement joins TRBV25-1 to TRBJ1-1; 12 bases match TRBD1. Germline trimming cut 5 bases from V and 3 bases from J; bases unmatched to any gene: 10. Germline lookup yields CDR1 MGHDK and CDR2 SYGVNS. The CDR3 is 17 amino acids.

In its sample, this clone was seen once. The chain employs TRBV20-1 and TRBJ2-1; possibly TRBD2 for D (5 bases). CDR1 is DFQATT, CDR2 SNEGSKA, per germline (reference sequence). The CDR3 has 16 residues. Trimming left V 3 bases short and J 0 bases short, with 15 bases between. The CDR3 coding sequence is TGCAGTGCTAGTCCCCCGGGGAGAACCTCCTACAATGAGCAGTTCTTC. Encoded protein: CSASPPGRTSYNEQFF.

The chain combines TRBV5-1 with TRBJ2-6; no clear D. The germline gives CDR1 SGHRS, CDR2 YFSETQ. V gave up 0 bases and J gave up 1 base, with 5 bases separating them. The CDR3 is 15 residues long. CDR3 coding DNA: TGCGCCAGCAGCTTGGGGGTTTCTGGGGCCAACGTCCTGACTTTC. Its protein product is CASSLGVSGANVLTF. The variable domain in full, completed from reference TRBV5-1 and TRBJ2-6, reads KAGVTQTPRYLIKTRGQQVTLSCSPISGHRSVSWYQQTPGQGLQFLFEYFSETQRNKGNFPGRFSGRQFSNSRSEMNVSTLELGDSALYLCASSLGVSGANVLTFGAGSRLTVL.

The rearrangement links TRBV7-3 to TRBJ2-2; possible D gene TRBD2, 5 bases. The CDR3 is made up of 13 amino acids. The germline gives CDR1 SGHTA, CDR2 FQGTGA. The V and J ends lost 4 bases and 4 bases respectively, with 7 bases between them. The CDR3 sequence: CASSSEATGELFF. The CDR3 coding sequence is TGTGCCAGCAGCTCGGAGGCCACCGGGGAGCTGTTTTTT.